This TCR beta chain was sequenced in a study of blood T cell repertoires in COVID-19. Original processing notes: Amplification of reference gene primers provided the estimated nucleated cell counts. Sequencing used immunoSEQ multiplex PCR; TCRdb keeps in-frame clones, though not all of them. D and trimming come from the DNA, and the V and J calls and clone size come from that table. Here the sample spans over 250,000 clones, around 86% being singletons. The junction had 3 bases not matched to a gene; V was cut back by 0 bases and J by 4 bases. Germline CDR1 and CDR2: MNHEY and SMNVEV (reference sequence). This CDR3 spans 16 amino acids.

The origin of this receptor is a man over 45 with acute or convalescent COVID-19. The genes are TRBV27 and TRBJ2-3, with TRBD2 identical over 11 bases. Sequencing input: peripheral blood. The CDR3 DNA follows: TGTGCCAGCAGTTTATCTTTAGCGGGGGGGTCAGATACGCAGTATTTT. Translating it yields CASSLSLAGGSDTQYF.